This record covers a single TCR beta chain. Its antigen is unknown. No base qualities exist here, and no much larger clone lies one base off it. The receptor library was made with the immunoSEQ multiplex PCR assay. The multiplex PCR relied on a mix of 60 forward primers for TCR Vbeta segments and 13 reverse primers for TCR Jbeta segments. A multiplex PCR assay on genomic DNA amplified the CDR3 region of rearranged TCR beta genes. The Illumina HiSeq System was used to sequence the amplified TCR beta libraries as 87-base-pair reads. The published analysis was carried out like this. Across the 700 or so repertoires, a later analysis counted 75 million to 90 million unique TCR beta chains, around 11 million of which were shared by at least two donors. Raw reads were error-corrected and collapsed into unique sequences with a nearest-neighbor algorithm that merged closely related sequences to remove PCR and sequencing errors. V, D and J gene segments were assigned by aligning CDR3 sequences to IMGT reference sequences. For a sequence to be retained, at least a six-nucleotide match to both a V gene segment and a J gene segment was required. A rearrangement was called productive if the CDR3 had no stop codons and remained in frame with V and J, and every other rearrangement was called non-productive. Following IMGT convention, CDR3 was defined as the stretch from the second conserved V-encoded cysteine to the conserved J-encoded phenylalanine. Sequences without an unambiguous match to a single V gene segment were excluded from the earlier analysis of 450 to 650 of the donors. An earlier analysis of a few hundred of the donors classified V segments as functional when productive rearrangements were above 56.7% and as segregating when the standard deviation between donors was above 5%. To diagnose cytomegalovirus status from the catalog of TCR beta chain sequences, a statistical classification framework was built. In a later analysis, V and J genes were assigned by comparing TCR nucleotide sequences against IMGT/GENE-DB human TR gene sequences. A later analysis assigned CDR3 sequences and most-parsimonious VDJ recombination scenarios with the TCRdist pipeline. A later analysis defined each TCR beta chain by its CDR3 amino acid sequence plus V-gene family, and excluded reads lacking a unique V-gene family. In a later analysis, approximately 590 highly shared, low-generation-probability nucleotide sequences were removed to address suspected cross-contamination and a sequencing artifact. For each public chain, a later analysis derived a clonal expansion index from normalized ranks of inferred template counts within each repertoire. A later analysis computed generation probabilities with a VDJ recombination model fitted to out-of-frame rearrangements, and checked the results against IGoR. Hypergeometric tests were used in a later analysis to score TCR-TCR, TCR-HLA and TCR-CMV co-occurrence, with a repertoire-size bias correction applied to the TCR pairs. In a later analysis, false discovery rates were estimated by permuting HLA or CMV assignments 20 times. In a later analysis, co-occurring TCRs were grouped with DBSCAN, and TCRdist sequence similarity was added when clustering was performed within HLA-allele-positive subsets. Repertoires with fewer than 30,000 or more than 120,000 public chains were left out of co-occurrence clustering, as were five repertoires with anomalous nucleotide sharing. The table comes from immuneACCESS by way of TCRdb, which keeps in-frame sequences with V and J called. Part of the clones is missing from these tables; in studies checked, under half for an unresolved V gene and the rest for unknown reasons. V, J and clone size are taken as reported in that table, and D and trimming were inferred from the DNA itself. A total of approximately 150,000 clones appear in this sample, around 85% of them only once. In total, the top ten clones hold about 0.9% of the sample.

Here V drops 3 bases and J drops 11 bases, and the junction holds 11 bases not matched to any gene. The CDR3 spans 15 residues, from the cysteine through the phenylalanine. Just CDR3 DNA is preserved here, 45 bases in frame from base 1. Via the germline V gene (reference sequence), CDR1 is MNHEY and CDR2 SMNVEV. The cohort was made up of roughly 670 healthy bone marrow donors. All cohort members were sampled while nominally healthy, although unrecorded immune exposures were likely present. The donor was CMV seronegative and belonged to the group of 380 or so seronegative cohort members. Each donor provided a peripheral blood sample, and peripheral blood mononuclear cells were used for TCR beta sequencing. Genomic DNA was extracted from the blood cell samples with the Qiagen DNeasy Blood Extraction Kit. The data are from a study of cytomegalovirus exposure and HLA in healthy donors (dated 2017 in TCRdb). Study-level background: In an earlier analysis of under 600 of the donors, about 260 Gb of sequence data and approximately 120 million unique TCR beta sequences from about 180 million T cells were reported. An early release that covered some 630 HLA-typed donors contained around 330 gigabases of sequencing data and 85 million to 100 million unique TCR sequences. Of the 300 to 500 genotyped donors, 65% to 90% were placed in the genetic ancestry cluster associated with self-reported Caucasian donors. The study aimed to test whether signatures of past pathogen exposure could be identified by cataloging public T cell receptors. The T cell repertoires of 700 or so subjects were profiled by immunosequencing and related to cytomegalovirus serostatus. Along with the approximately 620-subject first cohort, a separate validation cohort of more than 90 different subjects was used. To predict cytomegalovirus infection status, the study combined high-throughput TCR immunosequencing, statistical association of individual TCRs with disease status, and machine learning. In a later analysis, previously published TCR beta repertoires from about 640 donors were re-analyzed and high-resolution HLA genotyping was added so that TCR occurrence patterns could be studied. The later analysis used no new phenotypic data to find candidate immune exposures, relying instead on TCR beta sequences and their occurrence across donors. An earlier analysis of around 640 of the donors used high-throughput TCR beta sequencing to judge whether each TCR beta V gene segment behaved as functional or pseudogenic. Alongside the repertoire data, information on donor age, sex, ethnicity and CMV serostatus was compiled. In a later genetic analysis, genome-wide SNP genotypes for 398 of the 666 donors were used, and that subset was treated as a discovery cohort. All discovery cohort repertoires had been generated on a single sequencing platform. Class I and class II HLA loci were covered by the typing at four-digit resolution. The number of typed donors differed by locus: about 620-640 for A, B, C, DRB1 and DQB1; about 520 for DQA1; around 610 for DPA1; and 400 to 480 for DPB1. About 5 DR-DQ haplotypes were handled as single units for association and clustering, since linkage in the cohort was strong. Among some 400 genotyped donors of the cohort, an average of around 220,000 unique TCR beta nucleotide sequences was sequenced per donor, of which approximately 18% were non-productive. Broader findings and caveats from the paper: The study gave a list of around 170 TCR beta chains associated with cytomegalovirus. A later analysis reported that several top co-occurrence clusters appeared linked to parvovirus B19, influenza, CMV and Epstein-Barr virus. Assigning TCR associations to individual alleles was difficult when HLA alleles, especially DR and DQ, strongly co-occurred. Because some donors lacked HLA typing at each locus, the association tests relied only on the typed subset. In this cohort, only TCR beta chains were sequenced, and detectable features were limited by the absence of alpha or paired-chain data. In a later analysis, HLA-associated TCR beta chains were found to be more clonally expanded and to have lower generation probabilities than equally common non-associated chains. A further reported finding was that TCR beta sequences accurately predicted the HLA-A and HLA-B alleles for most subjects in the first cohort. Roughly uniform sequencing depth across donors was assumed in presence/absence analyses, although this assumption may not hold. Correlated functional status among segregating V segments might be attributable to linkage disequilibrium, but an unknown experimental factor could not be ruled out. Cytomegalovirus status was reported to be diagnosed by the classifier with high specificity and sensitivity in both the original and validation cohorts. In a later analysis, most CMV-associated TCR beta chains were found to appear HLA-restricted, with HLA associations seemingly driven largely by CMV exposure. In a later analysis, the rate of TCR association differed among HLA loci, with DRB1 alleles having the most associated TCRs and HLA-C alleles having the fewest. Compared with the approximately 710-donor mean, donors in an Asian-associated ancestry cluster had fewer N-insertions in productive TCRs, according to a later genetic analysis. V-gene and J-gene trimming of TCR beta chains was associated with a missense DCLRE1C variant in a later genetic analysis, and the association was replicated in an independent cohort. At a false discovery rate of 0.05, a later analysis linked some 18,000 TCR beta sequences to specific HLA alleles. In an earlier analysis of several hundred of the donors, most TCR beta V segments were observed in productive rearrangements about 87% or about 30% of the time, broadly matching IMGT annotations. In vitro tests confirmed that a few of the cytomegalovirus-associated TCR beta chains recognize cytomegalovirus antigens. The 87-base-pair reads could not distinguish some IMGT-functional V segments, including TRBV6-2 and TRBV6-3, so those segments were excluded. A cluster of highly shared sequence variants was judged likely to represent a technical artifact of the sequencing pipeline. For the cohort, immune exposure information was limited to CMV serostatus. Because counts were too low, 15 to 20 rarely observed V segments, including chromosome 9 orphons, were excluded from the earlier analysis of under 650 of the donors. The authors suggested that the approach could potentially be extended to other disease states and immunological phenotypes. Across donors, most TCR sequences were observed very rarely, whereas some public TCRs were present in many individuals.

The sequencing input was PBMCs. The TCR sequence derives from a woman under 40 in good health and CMV-seronegative. The chain links TRBV27 with TRBJ2-5, and 11 junction bases match TRBD2. The DNA sequence is as follows: TGTGCCAGCAGTTTGTTGCCGGGACTAGCGGTGGAGCAGTACTTC. This translates into CASSLLPGLAVEQYF.